The 22 T cell receptor beta chains listed next were all sequenced from one sample in a study of T cell repertoires in cytomegalovirus infection (dated by TCRdb to about 2019). Sequencing was performed on an Illumina HiSeq 1500. The raw public reads went through TCRdb reprocessing: fastp at Q25, MiXCR clone calling, in-frame beta chains kept. Entries are consolidated by CDR3 protein sequence, retaining the most common genes and DNA. A total of roughly 180,000 distinct CDR3 sequences appear in this sample, about 15% of them only once. In total, the top ten clones hold around 25% of the sample. Sequenced input: CD8+ T cells from PBMCs. The receptor source for this set is a human donor in good health (CMV status not recorded). Some clones in this sample may be carry-over from other donors' samples.

This clonotype has a handful of counts. The chain has TRBV4-1 and TRBJ1-5, with D unclear. This CDR3 region has 15 residues. V gave up 0 bases and J gave up 2 bases, with 8 bases separating them. CDR1 and CDR2 (germline): MGHRA, YSYEKL. CDR3 sequence: CASSQERVRNQPQHF. In nucleotides, the CDR3 is TGCGCCAGCAGCCAAGAGAGGGTGCGCAATCAGCCCCAGCATTTT.

The genes are TRBV20-1 and TRBJ1-1, with D unresolved. This CDR3 spans 13 amino acids. The germline gives CDR1 DFQATT, CDR2 SNEGSKA (reference sequence). V gave up 5 bases and J gave up 5 bases, with 15 bases separating them. CDR3 sequence: CSAVGPRGTEAFF. The CDR3 bases are TGCAGTGCTGTAGGCCCCCGTGGGACTGAAGCTTTCTTT.

The chain has TRBV7-7 and TRBJ2-1, with D tentatively TRBD1 (6 bases). Trimming left V 2 bases short and J 9 bases short, with 17 bases between. CDR1 is SSHAT and CDR2 is FNYEAQ in the germline V gene (reference sequence). The CDR3 totals 15 residues. For the CDR3, the DNA is TGTGCCAGCAGCTTAAGGGGCAGGGGCCAGGGTGAGCAGTTCTTC. It is translated as CASSLRGRGQGEQFF. The full variable domain, with the rest looked up from reference TRBV7-7 and TRBJ2-1, is GAGVSQSPRYKVTKRGQDVTLRCDPISSHATLYWYQQALGQGPEFLTYFNYEAQPDKSGLPSDRFSAERPEGSISTLTIQRTEQRDSAMYRCASSLRGRGQGEQFFGPGTRLTVL.

V usage is TRBV28 and J usage is TRBJ1-1; D unclear. Germline V CDR1 and CDR2: MDHEN, SYDVKM. This CDR3 is built from 11 residues. The germline V and J ends were trimmed by 7 bases and 2 bases, with 5 bases remaining between them. This CDR3 is CASNSNTEAFF. The CDR3 nucleotides read TGTGCCAGCAACTCAAACACTGAAGCTTTCTTT.

The chain combines TRBV12-3 or TRBV12-4 with TRBJ2-5; TRBD1 is a possible D gene (5 bases). Trimming took off 7 bases at V and 2 bases at J, with 11 bases between the two ends. The CDR3 is made up of 13 amino acids. The CDR3 here is CASNSGAQETQYF. The CDR3 nucleotides are TGTGCCAGCAACTCTGGGGCTCAAGAGACCCAGTACTTC.

This clonotype was seen repeatedly, ten times or more. The chain is built from TRBV7-2 and TRBJ2-2; 9 bases map to TRBD1. The ends lost 5 bases at V and 5 bases at J; junction bases unmatched: 9. CDR1 and CDR2 (germline): SGHTA, FQGNSA. The CDR3 extends over 16 amino acids. This CDR3 is CASSLRATGGTGELFF. As DNA, the CDR3 is TGTGCCAGCAGCCTACGAGCGACAGGGGGAACCGGGGAGCTGTTTTTT. The whole variable domain, filled in from reference TRBV7-2 and TRBJ2-2, reads GAGVSQSPSNKVTEKGKDVELRCDPISGHTALYWYRQSLGQGLEFLIYFQGNSAPDKSGLPSDRFSAERTGGSVSTLTIQRTQQEDSAVYLCASSLRATGGTGELFFGEGSRLTVL.

This clonotype was counted only a few times. This chain connects TRBV7-9 to TRBJ1-2; D gene uncertain. From germline, CDR1 is SEHNR and CDR2 FQNEAQ (reference sequence). Trimming cost V 3 bases and J 2 bases, with 7 bases left between them. CDR3 length: 13 amino acids. The CDR3 coding sequence is TGTGCCAGCAGCTTGCGAGTGAACTATGGCTACACCTTC. Translated: CASSLRVNYGYTF.

This clonotype has just a few counts. The chain couples TRBV7-8 to TRBJ1-1; D possibly corresponds to TRBD1 (5 bases). The germline gives CDR1 SGHVS, CDR2 FQNEAQ. V was pared by 0 bases and J by 0 bases, with 20 bases between. This CDR3 comprises 19 residues. The CDR3 sequence is CASSLARVEISSLNTEAFF. In DNA form, the CDR3 reads TGTGCCAGCAGCTTAGCCAGGGTCGAGATCAGTTCCCTGAACACTGAAGCTTTCTTT.

This clonotype was counted between two and nine times. The chain joins TRBV7-2 to TRBJ2-7, with 7 bases that match TRBD1. Germline CDR1 and CDR2: SGHTA and FQGNSA. V was pared by 4 bases and J by 5 bases, with 11 bases of the junction left unmatched. CDR3 length: 15 residues. For the CDR3, the DNA is TGTGCCAGCAGCTCGTACAGGGGAGTAGTCAACGAGCAGTACTTC. This encodes CASSSYRGVVNEQYF.

This clonotype was seen a few times. The chain joins TRBV12-3 or TRBV12-4 to TRBJ2-1; D is uncertain. This CDR3 region has 14 residues. V was cut by 6 bases and J by 9 bases, with 18 bases left in between. The CDR3 nucleotides read TGTGCCAGCAGCGGCAGCCATCCCCAGGTTGAGCAGTTCTTC. Translated, it gives CASSGSHPQVEQFF.

The chain links TRBV7-6 to TRBJ2-2; TRBD2 aligns across 13 bases. The CDR3 is 14 amino acids. CDR1 is SGHVS, CDR2 FNYEAQ, per germline. V lost 6 bases and J lost 9; bases outside the gene matches: 4. The CDR3 sequence: CASRGTSGVRELFF. CDR3 nucleotides: TGTGCCAGCAGGGGGACTAGCGGGGTTCGGGAGCTGTTTTTT.

This chain links TRBV6-6 with TRBJ2-7, with unresolved D. CDR3 size: 13 residues. The V gene lost 2 bases and the J gene lost 4 bases, with 9 bases spanning the gap. CDR1 and CDR2 from the germline V gene are MNHNY and SVGAGI (reference sequence). The CDR3 nucleotides are TGTGCCAGCAGTTACCCGAGGAAGTACGAGCAGTACTTC. Translating it yields CASSYPRKYEQYF.

This clonotype was seen more than once but under ten times. The chain recombines TRBV6-5 with TRBJ1-6; possibly TRBD1 for D (6 bases). Per the germline V gene, CDR1 is MNHEY and CDR2 is SVGAGI. This CDR3 region has 17 residues. V lost 0 bases, J lost 2 bases, and 11 bases lay in between. The DNA of the CDR3 is TGTGCCAGCAGTTACTCTGTGGACAGCGCCTATAATTCACCCCTCCACTTT. Its protein is CASSYSVDSAYNSPLHF.

The chain combines TRBV6-6 with TRBJ1-6; tentative D call: TRBD1 (5 bases). The V end lost 11 bases, the J end lost 2 bases, and 16 bases lay between the germline ends. This CDR3 contains 15 residues. The germline V gene encodes CDR1 MNHNY and CDR2 SVGAGI (reference sequence). CDR3 sequence: CAEGVDHTYNSPLHF. In DNA, the CDR3 is TGTGCCGAAGGGGTGGATCATACCTATAATTCACCCCTCCACTTT.

This clonotype was picked up a small number of times. The chain joins TRBV28 to TRBJ1-1; D remains ambiguous. V was cut by 7 bases and J by 5 bases, with 14 bases left in between. CDR1 MDHEN and CDR2 SYDVKM come from the germline V gene. CDR3 size: 13 residues. CDR3 in DNA: TGTGCCAGCACCATGGCGGTGTGGACTGAAGCTTTCTTT. This sequence encodes CASTMAVWTEAFF.

This clonotype was counted only a few times. The CDR3, as DNA: TGCAGTGCTGCCCTTTACGGATCTGGGGCCAACGTCCTGACTTTC. Protein: CSAALYGSGANVLTF. This chain joins TRBV20-1 and TRBJ2-6; D gene uncertain. CDR1 and CDR2 (germline): DFQATT, SNEGSKA (reference sequence). Deletions cut 5 bases from V and 1 base from J, with 12 bases between. This CDR3 has 15 residues.

Only a few counts were recorded for this clonotype. The chain is built from TRBV28 and TRBJ1-5; 9 bases map to TRBD1. The CDR3 sequence is 15 residues long. Germline V CDR1 and CDR2: MDHEN, SYDVKM. V dropped 7 bases and J dropped 5; count of bases not matched to a gene: 9. The chain's CDR3 is CASTLQGAWDQPQHF. The CDR3 coding sequence is TGTGCCAGCACCCTACAGGGGGCTTGGGATCAGCCCCAGCATTTT. The full variable domain, its missing parts supplied by reference TRBV28 and TRBJ1-5, is DVKVTQSSRYLVKRTGEKVFLECVQDMDHENMFWYRQDPGLGLRLIYFSYDVKMKEKGDIPEGYSVSREKKERFSLILESASTNQTSMYLCASTLQGAWDQPQHFGDGTRLSIL.

This chain links TRBV19 with TRBJ1-1; 10 bases are a match to TRBD1. Germline V gene sequence: CDR1 LNHDA, CDR2 SQIVND (reference sequence). The CDR3 loop spans 17 amino acids. The V segment lost 10 bases and the J segment 2 bases; nucleotides outside the gene matches: 16. The DNA for the CDR3 is TGTGCCATCAGTCTGCCCGGGACAGGGGCTTCTAACACTGAAGCTTTCTTT. Encoded protein: CAISLPGTGASNTEAFF. The whole variable domain, remainder taken from reference TRBV19 and TRBJ1-1, is DGGITQSPKYLFRKEGQNVTLSCEQNLNHDAMYWYRQDPGQGLRLIYYSQIVNDFQKGDIAEGYSVSREKKESFPLTVTSAQKNPTAFYLCAISLPGTGASNTEAFFGQGTRLTVV.

The sample holds many counts of this clonotype. The chain combines TRBV7-2 with TRBJ2-5; TRBD1 matches at 7 bases. The CDR3 spans 14 residues. The V and J ends lost 4 bases and 3 bases, in that order; junction bases with no gene match: 5. CDR1 SGHTA and CDR2 FQGNSA come from the germline V gene. CDR3 sequence (DNA): TGTGCCAGCAGCTCTACCACAGGGGAAGAGACCCAGTACTTC. Encoded protein: CASSSTTGEETQYF.

The chain is built from TRBV11-2 and TRBJ2-7; D not certain. Germline-derived CDR1 and CDR2 are SGHAT and FQNNGV. Trimming cost V 5 bases and J 2 bases, with 7 bases left between them. This CDR3 comprises 12 residues. The CDR3: CASSPVPYEQYF. The CDR3, as DNA: TGTGCCAGCAGCCCTGTCCCCTACGAGCAGTACTTC.

The table lists this clonotype with a few counts. The V and J genes are TRBV7-8 and TRBJ1-5, with no clear D. Germline values: CDR1 SGHVS, CDR2 FQNEAQ. With 2 bases removed from V and 2 bases from J, the gap between germline ends came to 13 bases. The CDR3 spans 16 residues. This CDR3 reads CASSLFPEAGNQPQHF. The CDR3 DNA follows: TGTGCCAGCAGCTTATTCCCCGAGGCGGGCAATCAGCCCCAGCATTTT.

Only a few counts were recorded for this clonotype. J is TRBJ2-7 and V is TRBV7-2, with D hard to call. CDR1 and CDR2 (germline): SGHTA, FQGNSA. The CDR3 totals 14 residues. The V end lost 1 base, the J end lost 2 bases, and 9 bases lay between the germline ends. The CDR3 DNA is TGTGCCAGCAGCTTAGGGTTGGGCACCTACGAGCAGTACTTC. Residues: CASSLGLGTYEQYF. The whole variable domain, remainder taken from reference TRBV7-2 and TRBJ2-7, is GAGVSQSPSNKVTEKGKDVELRCDPISGHTALYWYRQSLGQGLEFLIYFQGNSAPDKSGLPSDRFSAERTGGSVSTLTIQRTQQEDSAVYLCASSLGLGTYEQYFGPGTRLTVT.